Listed below are T cell receptor beta chains from one sample, sequenced in a study of OX40 agonist ivuxolimab in advanced cancers. Only in-frame clones appear in the TCRdb table, and some are missing; sequencing was by immunoSEQ multiplex PCR. The sample includes 70,000 to 80,000 clones, 88% of them seen just once. The sequencing here drew on CD4+ or CD8+ T cells sorted from blood, taken in a trial of the OX40 agonist ivuxolimab. The receptors come from an adult with an advanced solid tumor such as melanoma, head and neck, liver or kidney cancer. Both conserved end residues are part of each CDR3. A D gene is named only where the DNA matches it firmly. Not all rows give a size; the values are once, few, many and, for expanded clones, a class.

CASSTGLRQPQHF | TGCGCCAGCAGCACAGGGTTGCGGCAGCCCCAGCATTTT | TRBV10-2 | 13 | TRBJ1-5 | - | -
CASSKAGTDTQYF | TGTGCCAGCAGCAAAGCGGGCACAGATACGCAGTATTTT | TRBV21-1 | 13 | TRBJ2-3 | - | -
CASRGQVTEAFF | TGTGCCAGCAGAGGACAGGTTACTGAAGCTTTCTTT | TRBV27 | 12 | TRBJ1-1 | - | TRBD1
CASKTGLNNEKLFF | TGTGCCAGTAAAACGGGACTGAACAATGAAAAACTGTTTTTT | TRBV19 | 14 | TRBJ1-4 | - | -
CASSERQVFTGELFF | TGTGCCAGCAGTGAAAGACAGGTGTTCACCGGGGAGCTGTTTTTT | TRBV2 | 15 | TRBJ2-2 | - | -
CSVRSGTAEQYF | TGCAGCGTTAGATCCGGGACAGCCGAGCAGTACTTC | TRBV29-1 | 12 | TRBJ2-7 | - | TRBD1
CASKREGGAGYEQYF | TGTGCCAGCAAACGAGAGGGGGGGGCGGGCTACGAGCAGTACTTC | TRBV6-5 | 15 | TRBJ2-7 | - | -
CASSLRRQGQETQYF | TGTGCCAGCAGTTTAAGGAGACAGGGCCAAGAGACCCAGTACTTC | TRBV28 | 15 | TRBJ2-5 | - | TRBD1
CASSYTTTYEQYF | TGTGCCAGCAGTTACACAACAACCTACGAGCAGTACTTC | TRBV6-5 | 13 | TRBJ2-7 | - | -
CASSFLAGGQETQYF | TGTGCCAGCAGCTTCCTAGCGGGGGGTCAAGAGACCCAGTACTTC | TRBV7-6 | 15 | TRBJ2-5 | - | TRBD2
CASSPYPMTEAFF | TGTGCCAGCAGCCCCTATCCCATGACTGAAGCTTTCTTT | TRBV11-1 | 13 | TRBJ1-1 | - | -
CASSLITESNEQFF | TGTGCCAGCAGCTTAATTACAGAGAGTAATGAGCAGTTCTTC | TRBV7-2 | 14 | TRBJ2-1 | - | -
CATSREGGYERYF | TGTGCCACCAGCAGAGAAGGGGGTTACGAGCGGTACTTC | TRBV15 | 13 | TRBJ2-7 | - | -
CASSLGKPGQGFVQETQYF | TGTGCCAGCAGCTTGGGGAAACCGGGACAGGGCTTCGTCCAAGAGACCCAGTACTTC | TRBV5-4 | 19 | TRBJ2-5 | - | TRBD1
CASETGQGSSGYTF | TGTGCCAGCGAAACGGGACAGGGGTCGTCTGGCTACACCTTC | TRBV28 | 14 | TRBJ1-2 | - | TRBD1
CASKKGDRETGELFF | TGTGCCAGCAAGAAGGGAGACCGGGAAACCGGGGAGCTGTTTTTT | TRBV6-5 | 15 | TRBJ2-2 | - | -
CASSTRDRSSYEQYF | TGTGCCAGCAGTACCCGGGACAGGAGCTCCTACGAGCAGTACTTC | TRBV6-6 | 15 | TRBJ2-7 | - | TRBD1
CASSQGRNNEQFF | TGTGCCAGCTCACAGGGACGGAACAATGAGCAGTTCTTC | TRBV18 | 13 | TRBJ2-1 | - | -
CAWSAGVTVNEQFF | TGTGCCTGGAGTGCGGGGGTTACCGTCAATGAGCAGTTCTTC | TRBV30 | 14 | TRBJ2-1 | once | -
CASSQGGQGDYEQYF | TGTGCCAGCAGTCAGGGGGGGCAGGGGGACTACGAGCAGTACTTC | TRBV28 | 15 | TRBJ2-7 | - | -
CASREISGGHQETQYF | TGCGCCAGCAGGGAGATTAGCGGGGGCCATCAAGAGACCCAGTACTTC | TRBV5-1 | 16 | TRBJ2-5 | - | TRBD2
CASRIGGPSTDTQYF | TGTGCCAGCAGGATCGGGGGGCCGAGCACAGATACGCAGTATTTT | TRBV28 | 15 | TRBJ2-3 | - | -
CASSVGQGPSYEQYF | TGTGCCAGCAGCGTGGGACAGGGACCCTCCTACGAGCAGTACTTC | TRBV9 | 15 | TRBJ2-7 | - | TRBD1
CASSPSATGGYEQYF | TGTGCCAGCAGTCCTTCTGCGACAGGAGGCTACGAGCAGTACTTC | TRBV28 | 15 | TRBJ2-7 | - | -
CASGFTYLASGRQETQYF | TGTGCTAGTGGTTTTACCTATTTGGCTAGCGGGCGCCAAGAGACCCAGTACTTC | TRBV12-5 | 18 | TRBJ2-5 | - | TRBD2
CASSQAWSVPYNEQFF | TGTGCCAGCAGCCAAGCTTGGAGCGTCCCCTACAATGAGCAGTTCTTC | TRBV4-2 | 16 | TRBJ2-1 | - | -
CASSGGQGVSSPLHF | TGCGCCAGCAGCGGCGGACAGGGGGTTAGTTCACCCCTCCACTTT | TRBV5-1 | 15 | TRBJ1-6 | - | TRBD1
CAWGTAGNTIYF | TGTGCCTGGGGGACGGCTGGAAACACCATATATTTT | TRBV30 | 12 | TRBJ1-3 | - | -
CASSVRVETQYF | TGTGCCAGCAGTGTCAGGGTTGAGACCCAGTACTTC | TRBV28 | 12 | TRBJ2-5 | - | -
CASSPGVETQYF | TGTGCCAGCAGCCCCGGGGTCGAGACCCAGTACTTC | TRBV9 | 12 | TRBJ2-5 | - | -
CASMRASGTYNEQFF | TGCGCCAGCATGAGGGCTAGCGGGACCTACAATGAGCAGTTCTTC | TRBV5-1 | 15 | TRBJ2-1 | - | TRBD2
CASSPNQANTDTQYF | TGTGCCAGCTCACCTAATCAGGCTAACACAGATACGCAGTATTTT | TRBV18 | 15 | TRBJ2-3 | - | -
CASSLAETDTQYF | TGTGCCAGCAGCTTAGCGGAGACAGATACGCAGTATTTT | TRBV7-2 | 13 | TRBJ2-3 | - | -
CASSRGLQETQYF | TGTGCCAGCAGCCGGGGACTACAAGAGACCCAGTACTTC | TRBV9 | 13 | TRBJ2-5 | once | TRBD2
CASSLRISYNSPLHF | TGTGCCAGCAGTTTGCGGATCTCCTATAATTCACCCCTCCACTTT | TRBV28 | 15 | TRBJ1-6 | - | -
CASSYDRSGNTIYF | TGTGCCAGCAGCTATGACAGGTCCGGAAACACCATATATTTT | TRBV6-5 | 14 | TRBJ1-3 | once | -
CASSPGPRGAFF | TGTGCCAGCAGCCCCGGGCCCCGCGGGGCTTTCTTT | TRBV6-6 | 12 | TRBJ1-1 | - | -
CSATGTGYNEQYF | TGCAGCGCTACCGGGACAGGCTACAACGAGCAGTACTTC | TRBV29-1 | 13 | TRBJ2-7 | few | TRBD1
CASRRTGSEKLFF | TGTGCCAGCAGACGCACAGGGTCTGAAAAACTGTTTTTT | TRBV28 | 13 | TRBJ1-4 | - | -
CASTASWDAHNEQFF | TGTGCCAGTACGGCTTCGTGGGACGCCCACAATGAGCAGTTCTTC | TRBV19 | 15 | TRBJ2-1 | - | -
CASSPTQDRPEAFF | TGTGCCAGCTCACCGACTCAGGACAGGCCTGAAGCTTTCTTT | TRBV18 | 14 | TRBJ1-1 | - | TRBD1
CASSLERSGEQFF | TGCGCCAGCAGCTTGGAGAGATCGGGTGAGCAGTTCTTC | TRBV5-1 | 13 | TRBJ2-1 | - | -
CASSFRTSGDYNEQFF | TGTGCCAGCAGCTTTAGGACTAGCGGGGACTACAATGAGCAGTTCTTC | TRBV5-6 | 16 | TRBJ2-1 | - | TRBD2
CASRQALGWETLNTGELFF | TGTGCCAGCAGACAAGCTCTTGGGTGGGAGACTTTGAACACCGGGGAGCTGTTTTTT | TRBV5-4 | 19 | TRBJ2-2 | - | -
CASSFGPVGGISSPLHF | TGTGCCAGCAGCTTTGGCCCGGTGGGGGGGATCTCTTCACCCCTCCACTTT | TRBV5-6 | 17 | TRBJ1-6 | - | -